This T cell receptor beta chain emerged from a study of T cell changes during pregnancy in multiple sclerosis. The table came from immunoSEQ multiplex PCR; TCRdb's copy has only in-frame clones and leaves some out. The sample records about 40,000 clones, 89% being singletons. Between the trimmed V and J ends, which lost 2 bases and 3 bases, there was a span of 10 bases. Germline V gene sequence: CDR1 KGHSH, CDR2 LQKENI. This CDR3 region has 15 residues. The source of this sequence is a female donor with multiple sclerosis, enrolled in a pregnancy study. The genes are TRBV18 and TRBJ1-4; no firm D call. The starting material was CD4+ T cells from peripheral blood mononuclear cells, obtained in the first trimester of pregnancy. The CDR3 is CASSPWGGSNEKLFF. The CDR3 region has the DNA TGTGCCAGCTCACCATGGGGAGGATCTAATGAAAAACTGTTTTTT.